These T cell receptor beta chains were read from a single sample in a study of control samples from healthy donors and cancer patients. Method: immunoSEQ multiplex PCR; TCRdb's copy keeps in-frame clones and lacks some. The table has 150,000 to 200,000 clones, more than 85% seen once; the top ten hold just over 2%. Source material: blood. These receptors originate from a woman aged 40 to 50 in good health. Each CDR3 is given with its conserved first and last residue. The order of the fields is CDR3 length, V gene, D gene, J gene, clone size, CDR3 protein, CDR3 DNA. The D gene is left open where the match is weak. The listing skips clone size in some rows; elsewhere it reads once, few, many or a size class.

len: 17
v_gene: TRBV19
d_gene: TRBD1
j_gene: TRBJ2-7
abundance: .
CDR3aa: CASRETGGGFGTYEQYF
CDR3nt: TGTGCCAGCCGGGAGACAGGGGGCGGTTTCGGGACCTACGAGCAGTACTTC

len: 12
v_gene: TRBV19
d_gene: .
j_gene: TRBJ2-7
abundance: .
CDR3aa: CASSIDGVEQYF
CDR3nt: TGTGCCAGTAGTATCGATGGAGTCGAGCAGTACTTC

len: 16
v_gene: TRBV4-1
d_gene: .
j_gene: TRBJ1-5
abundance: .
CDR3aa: CASSRSRDRGNQPQHF
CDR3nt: TGCGCCAGCAGCCGGAGCAGGGATCGTGGCAATCAGCCCCAGCATTTT

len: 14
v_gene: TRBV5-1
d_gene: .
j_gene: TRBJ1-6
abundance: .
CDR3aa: CASSLGQENSPLHF
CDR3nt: TGCGCCAGCAGCTTGGGACAGGAAAATTCACCCCTCCACTTT

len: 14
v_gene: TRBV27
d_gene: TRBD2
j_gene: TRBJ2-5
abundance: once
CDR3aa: CASSIGGGGETQYF
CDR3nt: TGTGCCAGCAGTATCGGGGGCGGGGGGGAGACCCAGTACTTC

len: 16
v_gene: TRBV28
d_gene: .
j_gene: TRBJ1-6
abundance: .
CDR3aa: CASSLYGLIGNSPLHF
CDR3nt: TGTGCCAGCAGTTTATACGGACTGATCGGGAATTCACCCCTCCACTTT

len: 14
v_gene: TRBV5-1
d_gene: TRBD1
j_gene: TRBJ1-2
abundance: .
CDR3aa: CASEDPGTGLGYTF
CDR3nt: TGCGCCTCAGAGGATCCCGGGACAGGGTTAGGCTACACCTTC

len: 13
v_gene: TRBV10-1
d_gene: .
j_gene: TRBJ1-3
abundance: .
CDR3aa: CASSGTAGSTIYF
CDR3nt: TGCGCCAGCAGTGGGACAGCGGGAAGCACCATATATTTT

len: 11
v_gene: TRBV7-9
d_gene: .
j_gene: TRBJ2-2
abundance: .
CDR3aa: CASSWTGELFF
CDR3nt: TGTGCCAGCAGCTGGACCGGGGAGCTGTTTTTT

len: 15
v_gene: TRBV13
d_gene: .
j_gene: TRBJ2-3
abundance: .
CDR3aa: CASSSTSGQPDTQYF
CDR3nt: TGTGCCAGCAGTTCAACGTCGGGGCAACCAGATACGCAGTATTTT

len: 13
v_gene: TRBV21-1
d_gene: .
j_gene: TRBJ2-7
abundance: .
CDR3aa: CASSTTSPGEQYF
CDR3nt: TGTGCCAGCAGCACGACTAGTCCAGGAGAGCAGTACTTC

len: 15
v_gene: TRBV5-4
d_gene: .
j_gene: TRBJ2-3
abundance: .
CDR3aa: CASSQLEVGTDTQYF
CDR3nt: TGTGCCAGCAGCCAGTTAGAAGTTGGCACAGATACGCAGTATTTT

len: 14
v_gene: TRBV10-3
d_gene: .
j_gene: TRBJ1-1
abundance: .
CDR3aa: CAISKDTPNTEAFF
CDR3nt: TGTGCCATCAGTAAGGACACACCGAACACTGAAGCTTTCTTT

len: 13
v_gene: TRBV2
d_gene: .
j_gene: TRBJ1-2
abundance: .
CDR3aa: CASKRDTNYGYTF
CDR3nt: TGTGCCAGCAAACGGGACACCAACTATGGCTACACCTTC

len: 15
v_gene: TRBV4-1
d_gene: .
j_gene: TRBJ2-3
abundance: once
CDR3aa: CASSQDVLDTDTQYF
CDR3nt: TGCGCCAGCAGCCAAGATGTCCTAGACACAGATACGCAGTATTTT

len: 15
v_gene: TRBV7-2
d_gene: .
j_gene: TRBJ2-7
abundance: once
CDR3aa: CASSPGAGAFYEQYF
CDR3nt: TGTGCCAGCAGCCCCGGGGCAGGTGCTTTCTACGAGCAGTACTTC

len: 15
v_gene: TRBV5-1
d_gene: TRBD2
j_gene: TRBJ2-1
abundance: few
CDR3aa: CASSSTSGGSNEQFF
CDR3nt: TGCGCCAGCAGCTCTACTAGCGGGGGGTCCAATGAGCAGTTCTTC

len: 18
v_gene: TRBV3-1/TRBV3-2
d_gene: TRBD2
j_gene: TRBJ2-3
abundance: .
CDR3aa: CASSLTSGGEWGTDTQYF
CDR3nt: TGTGCCAGCAGCCTCACTAGCGGGGGGGAATGGGGCACAGATACGCAGTATTTT

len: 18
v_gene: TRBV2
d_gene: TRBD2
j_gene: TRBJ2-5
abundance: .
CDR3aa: CASSSIGLAGSLSETQYF
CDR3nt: TGTGCCAGCAGTTCTATCGGACTAGCGGGGTCCTTGTCCGAGACCCAGTACTTC

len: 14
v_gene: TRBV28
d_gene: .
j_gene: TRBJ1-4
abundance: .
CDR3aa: CAGGSMGVNEKLFF
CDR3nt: TGTGCCGGGGGGTCCATGGGGGTTAATGAAAAACTGTTTTTT

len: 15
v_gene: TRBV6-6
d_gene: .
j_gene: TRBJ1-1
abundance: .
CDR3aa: CASRTSPYREFEAFF
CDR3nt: TGTGCCAGCAGAACCTCCCCCTACAGGGAATTTGAAGCTTTCTTT

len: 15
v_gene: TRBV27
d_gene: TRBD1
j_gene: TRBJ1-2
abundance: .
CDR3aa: CASSQGDRLNYGYTF
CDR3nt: TGTGCCAGCAGTCAAGGGGACAGACTGAACTATGGCTACACCTTC

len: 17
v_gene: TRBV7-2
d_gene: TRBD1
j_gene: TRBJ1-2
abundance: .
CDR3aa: CASSLSRTGSGNYGYTF
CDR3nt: TGTGCCAGCAGCTTATCTAGGACAGGGTCCGGGAACTATGGCTACACCTTC

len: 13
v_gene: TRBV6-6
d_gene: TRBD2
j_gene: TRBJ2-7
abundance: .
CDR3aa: CASRGTSFVEQYF
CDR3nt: TGTGCCAGCAGGGGGACTAGTTTCGTCGAGCAGTACTTC

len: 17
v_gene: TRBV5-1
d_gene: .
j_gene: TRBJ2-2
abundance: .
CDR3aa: CASSPALRGPRTGELFF
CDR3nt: TGCGCCAGCAGCCCCGCACTGCGGGGGCCTCGTACCGGGGAGCTGTTTTTT

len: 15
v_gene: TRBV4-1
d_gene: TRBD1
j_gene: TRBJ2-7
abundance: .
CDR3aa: CASSPRDRGEYEQYF
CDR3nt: TGCGCCAGCAGCCCTAGGGACAGGGGAGAGTACGAGCAGTACTTC

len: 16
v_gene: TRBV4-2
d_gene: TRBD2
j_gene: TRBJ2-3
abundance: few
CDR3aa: CASSQVAGGFRDTQYF
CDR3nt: TGTGCCAGCAGCCAAGTTGCGGGGGGGTTCAGAGATACGCAGTATTTT

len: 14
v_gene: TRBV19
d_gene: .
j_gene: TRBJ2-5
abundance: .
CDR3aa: CASSLTQGQETQYF
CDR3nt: TGTGCCAGTAGTTTAACACAGGGCCAAGAGACCCAGTACTTC

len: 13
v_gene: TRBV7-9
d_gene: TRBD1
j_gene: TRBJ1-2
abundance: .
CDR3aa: CASSDGTGSGYTF
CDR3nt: TGTGCCAGCAGCGACGGGACAGGGAGCGGCTACACCTTC

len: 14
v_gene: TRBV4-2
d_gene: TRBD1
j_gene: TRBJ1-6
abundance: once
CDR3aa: CASSPRDRNSPLHF
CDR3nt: TGTGCCAGCAGCCCCCGGGACAGAAATTCACCCCTCCACTTT

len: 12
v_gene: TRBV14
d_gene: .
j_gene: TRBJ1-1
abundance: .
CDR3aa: CASSLGRIEAFF
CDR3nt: TGTGCCAGCAGCCTCGGACGGATTGAAGCTTTCTTT

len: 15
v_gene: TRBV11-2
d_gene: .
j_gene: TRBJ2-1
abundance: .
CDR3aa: CASSLEGRSDNEQFF
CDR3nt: TGTGCCAGCAGCTTAGAGGGGCGATCGGACAATGAGCAGTTCTTC

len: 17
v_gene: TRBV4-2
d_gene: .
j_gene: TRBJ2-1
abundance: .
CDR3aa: CASSQASGGSSYNEQFF
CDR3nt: TGTGCCAGCAGCCAAGCCAGTGGGGGCAGCTCCTACAATGAGCAGTTCTTC

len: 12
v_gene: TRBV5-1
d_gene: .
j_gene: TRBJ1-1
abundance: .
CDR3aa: CASSAGNTEAFF
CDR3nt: TGCGCCAGCAGCGCTGGGAACACTGAAGCTTTCTTT

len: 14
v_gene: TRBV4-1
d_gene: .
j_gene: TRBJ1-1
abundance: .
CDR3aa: CASSRGRGIEVAFF
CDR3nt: TGCGCCAGCAGCCGAGGTCGAGGGATTGAGGTAGCTTTCTTT

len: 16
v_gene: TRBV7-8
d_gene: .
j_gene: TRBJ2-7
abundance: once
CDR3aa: CASSLALVGSPYEQYF
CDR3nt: TGTGCCAGCAGCTTAGCGCTAGTCGGCAGCCCTTACGAGCAGTACTTC

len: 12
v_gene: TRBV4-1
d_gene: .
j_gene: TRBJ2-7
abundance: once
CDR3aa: CASSQDGYEQYF
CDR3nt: TGCGCCAGCAGCCAAGACGGGTACGAGCAGTACTTC

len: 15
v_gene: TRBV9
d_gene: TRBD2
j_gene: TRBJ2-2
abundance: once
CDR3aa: CASSGSGGATGELFF
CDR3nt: TGTGCCAGCAGCGGTAGCGGGGGGGCCACCGGGGAGCTGTTTTTT

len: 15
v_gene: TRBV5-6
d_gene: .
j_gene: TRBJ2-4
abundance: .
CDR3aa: CASRSGVSSENIQYF
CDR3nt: TGTGCCAGCAGGAGCGGAGTGAGCAGTGAAAACATTCAGTACTTC

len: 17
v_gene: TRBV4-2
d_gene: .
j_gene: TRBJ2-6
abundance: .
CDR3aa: CASSQDRSVLGANVLTF
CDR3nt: TGTGCCAGCAGCCAAGATAGGAGCGTTCTGGGGGCCAACGTCCTGACTTTC

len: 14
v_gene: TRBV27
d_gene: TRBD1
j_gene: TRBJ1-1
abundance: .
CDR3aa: CASRGGAGGVEAFF
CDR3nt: TGTGCCAGCAGAGGAGGGGCAGGGGGCGTTGAAGCTTTCTTT

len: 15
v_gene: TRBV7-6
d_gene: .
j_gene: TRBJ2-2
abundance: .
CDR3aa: CASSAGLMNTGELFF
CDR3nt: TGTGCCAGCAGCGCGGGACTGATGAACACCGGGGAGCTGTTTTTT

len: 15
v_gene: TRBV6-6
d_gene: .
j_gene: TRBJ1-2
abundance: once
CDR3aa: CASSYSPGLKGGYTF
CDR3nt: TGTGCCAGCAGTTACTCCCCCGGGCTAAAAGGAGGCTACACCTTC

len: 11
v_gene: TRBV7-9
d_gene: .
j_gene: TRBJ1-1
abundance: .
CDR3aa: CASSDQGQAFF
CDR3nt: TGTGCCAGCAGCGATCAGGGTCAAGCTTTCTTT

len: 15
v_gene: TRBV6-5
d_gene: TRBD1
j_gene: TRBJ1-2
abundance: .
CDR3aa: CASSKESGGYYGYTF
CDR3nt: TGTGCCAGCAGCAAAGAGTCAGGGGGCTACTATGGCTACACCTTC

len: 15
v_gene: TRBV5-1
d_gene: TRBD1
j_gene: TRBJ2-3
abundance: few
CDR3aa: CASRTGGVSTDTQYF
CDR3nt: TGCGCCAGCCGCACAGGGGGCGTGAGCACAGATACGCAGTATTTT

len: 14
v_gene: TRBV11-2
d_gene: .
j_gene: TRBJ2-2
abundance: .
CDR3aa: CASSLGSETGELFF
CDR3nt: TGTGCCAGCAGCTTAGGTTCGGAAACCGGGGAGCTGTTTTTT

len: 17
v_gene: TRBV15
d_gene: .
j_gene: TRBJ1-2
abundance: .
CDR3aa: CATSRDGRGGSDYGYTF
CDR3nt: TGTGCCACCAGCAGAGATGGGCGGGGGGGTTCGGACTATGGCTACACCTTC

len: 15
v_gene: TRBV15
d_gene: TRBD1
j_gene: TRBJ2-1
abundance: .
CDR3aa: CATSNHRGVGNEQFF
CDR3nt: TGTGCCACCAGCAACCACAGGGGCGTAGGGAATGAGCAGTTCTTC

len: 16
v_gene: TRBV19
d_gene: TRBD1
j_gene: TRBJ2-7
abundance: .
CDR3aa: CASKRRGTGSSYEQYF
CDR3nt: TGTGCCAGTAAACGGAGGGGGACAGGGTCCTCCTACGAGCAGTACTTC